Below, 10 T cell receptor beta chains from the same sample are listed, as sequenced in a study of metastatic and nonmetastatic thyroid tumors (dated by TCRdb to 2018 to 2021). Library method: PCR. The sequencer listed for this sample is Illumina HiSeq 4000. The public reads were quality trimmed at Q25 with fastp and then assembled into clones with MiXCR by TCRdb, keeping productive beta chains. Across this sample there are tens of thousands of clones, with 15% to 19% seen only once. About 19% of the sample rests with the top ten. None of the patients had been given any treatment before thyroid surgery. Sequencing input: blood. The receptors stem from a female donor with papillary thyroid cancer or a benign thyroid nodule (not recorded which). Some clones in this sample may be carry-over from other donors' samples.

The sample holds a few counts of this clone. This could be a read error, since a much larger clone is one nucleotide away. This CDR3 fails to terminate in the conserved phenylalanine or tryptophan, so it likely reflects a read error. The genes are TRBV20-1 and TRBJ2-7; D remains unclear. The V end lost 3 bases, the J end lost 1 base, and 16 bases lay between the germline ends. Germline V gene data show CDR1 as DFQATT and CDR2 as SNEGSKA (reference sequence). The CDR3 has 15 residues. CDR3 amino acids: CSASDFGEGSYEQYL. In nucleotides, the CDR3 is TGCAGTGCTAGTGATTTCGGAGAAGGATCCTACGAGCAGTACCTC.

This clone was seen ten or more times. A much larger clone is a single base away; this may be a read error. Other DNA sequences from this sample encode an identical CDR3 as well. This chain's CDR3 is CASTAHYNNNSPLHF. CDR3 nucleotides: TGTGCTAGCACAGCCCACTACAATAATAATTCACCCCTCCACTTT. V usage is TRBV6-1 and J usage is TRBJ1-6; unclear D gene. The CDR3 sequence is 15 residues long. Germline CDR1 and CDR2: MNHNS and SASEGT.

This clone was detected many times. This chain connects TRBV11-2 to TRBJ1-1; D gene ambiguous. Trimming removed 1 base at V and 5 bases at J, with 20 bases between. The CDR3 is 17 amino acids. Germline CDR1 and CDR2: SGHAT and FQNNGV. The CDR3 loop is CASSLGTHGSRRTEAFF. DNA of the CDR3: TGTGCCAGCAGCTTAGGAACCCATGGGTCGAGAAGGACTGAAGCTTTCTTT.

This rearrangement joins TRBV9 to TRBJ2-7, with 7 bases matching TRBD1. The CDR3 contains 16 residues. J gave up 0 bases and V 0 bases, and 6 bases lay outside the gene matches. Germline V gene data show CDR1 as SGDLS and CDR2 as YYNGEE. CDR3 nucleotide sequence: TGTGCCAGCAGCGTAGATCAGGGGGATAGCTCCTACGAGCAGTACTTC. Translation: CASSVDQGDSSYEQYF.

The rearrangement uses TRBV6-2 or TRBV6-3 and TRBJ1-1, with unresolved D. The CDR3 has 14 amino acids. CDR1 and CDR2 (germline): MNHEY, SVGEGT. Trimming pared 1 base from V and 7 bases from J, leaving 13 bases between. The CDR3 loop reads CASSYWYPMGEAFF. The CDR3 nucleotides read TGTGCCAGCAGTTACTGGTACCCGATGGGTGAAGCTTTCTTT.

The CDR3 region is CASSNRAQETQYF. For the CDR3, the DNA is TGTGCCAGCAGCAACCGGGCCCAAGAGACCCAGTACTTC. The rearrangement links TRBV7-9 to TRBJ2-5, with D unclear. Germline V gene sequence: CDR1 SEHNR, CDR2 FQNEAQ (reference sequence). The germline V and J ends were trimmed by 5 bases and 1 base, with 8 bases remaining between them. The CDR3 has 13 residues.

This clone was seen at least ten times. This chain uses TRBV7-9 with TRBJ2-1, with 8 bases aligning to TRBD2. V trimming: 0 bases; J trimming: 9 bases; junction bases outside the gene matches: 7. This CDR3 spans 15 amino acids. Germline assignment: CDR1 SEHNR and CDR2 FQNEAQ (reference sequence). DNA for the CDR3: TGTGCCAGCAGCTTAGCGAATAGCGGGGTGAGTGAGCAGTTCTTC. Its protein is CASSLANSGVSEQFF. Filled out from reference TRBV7-9 and TRBJ2-1, the complete variable domain reads DTGVSQNPRHKITKRGQNVTFRCDPISEHNRLYWYRQTLGQGPEFLTYFQNEAQLEKSRLLSDRFSAERPKGSFSTLEIQRTEQGDSAMYLCASSLANSGVSEQFFGPGTRLTVL.

This clone is categorized as medium-sized. The CDR3 spells CASSLGTEYSPLHF. CDR3 nucleotides: TGTGCCAGTAGTCTCGGGACGGAATATTCACCCCTCCACTTT. The rearrangement links TRBV19 to TRBJ1-6; perhaps TRBD1 as D (5 bases). Trimming cost V 5 bases and J 8 bases, with 13 bases left between them. Per the germline V gene, CDR1 is LNHDA and CDR2 is SQIVND (reference sequence). The CDR3 extends over 14 amino acids.

This clone was found a few times. The rearrangement uses TRBV19 and TRBJ1-1; D is unclear. CDR1 is LNHDA and CDR2 is SQIVND in the germline V gene (reference sequence). Trimming cost V 1 base and J 1 base, with 7 bases left between them. This CDR3 is 14 amino acids long. This CDR3 is CASSIVAGNTEAFF. The CDR3, as DNA: TGTGCCAGTAGTATAGTGGCAGGGAACACTGAAGCTTTCTTT.

This clone was counted at least ten times. The chain recombines TRBV29-1 with TRBJ1-3; no clear D. The CDR3 extends over 11 amino acids. Deletions cut 7 bases from V and 2 bases from J, with 6 bases between. Germline V lookup: CDR1 SQVTM, CDR2 ANQGSEA. DNA of the CDR3: TGCAGCGCCCGAACTGGAAACACCATATATTTT. This codes for CSARTGNTIYF.